A selection of T cell receptor beta chains follows, all from one sample in a study of shared clonotypes between healthy human individuals. TCRdb's copy holds only in-frame clones and misses some; the assay was immunoSEQ multiplex PCR. Altogether around 580,000 clones are present, about 98% being singletons, with the ten largest covering 0.3%. The sequencing sample was made of naive CD8+ T cells sorted from blood. The source of these receptors is a young man in good health. Each CDR3 is given without its conserved first and last residue.

cdr3_length	v_call	cdr3_aa
13	TRBV5-1	ASSTGTTSTDTQY
16	TRBV9	AGSVFGTGLAGANVLT
13	TRBV29-1	SVEESGSREDTQY
12	TRBV7-3	ASSLTSAANEQF
17	TRBV7-9	ASSQGQWLAGERGGELF
11	TRBV11-2	ASSFGSTYEQY
13	TRBV5-4	ASSSLAGPSYEQY
11	TRBV6-5	ASSYHVNTEAF
14	TRBV7-9	ASSDPRGVNTGELF
16	TRBV7-9	ASSLARQEALLNYGYT
15	TRBV5-6	ASSLVIGQNYQETQY
14	TRBV11-2	ASSLVLAGGMGEQF
12	TRBV7-8	ASSARDREETQY
13	TRBV7-9	ASSLQGQGPYEQY
13	TRBV6-5	ASSLLRGTNEKLF
11	TRBV6-5	ASSYASSYEQY
13	TRBV27	ASSLGTGGKQPQH
13	TRBV5-6	ASSLWQESYNEQF
14	TRBV27	ASSLSIQAGANVLT
14	TRBV5-1	ASSLGQGAKGNTIY
14	TRBV30	ACHYLDSGSGNTIY
12	TRBV7-9	ASLGGLPGNTIY
12	TRBV7-9	ASSLAGKSYEQY
15	TRBV9	ASSPRSLAGGLKEQY
12	TRBV6-5	ASRVVAGDNEQY
12	TRBV28	ASSFRDPYYEQY
14	TRBV29-1	SVGDRGRRSTGELF
12	TRBV11-2	ASSLEGGRNGYT